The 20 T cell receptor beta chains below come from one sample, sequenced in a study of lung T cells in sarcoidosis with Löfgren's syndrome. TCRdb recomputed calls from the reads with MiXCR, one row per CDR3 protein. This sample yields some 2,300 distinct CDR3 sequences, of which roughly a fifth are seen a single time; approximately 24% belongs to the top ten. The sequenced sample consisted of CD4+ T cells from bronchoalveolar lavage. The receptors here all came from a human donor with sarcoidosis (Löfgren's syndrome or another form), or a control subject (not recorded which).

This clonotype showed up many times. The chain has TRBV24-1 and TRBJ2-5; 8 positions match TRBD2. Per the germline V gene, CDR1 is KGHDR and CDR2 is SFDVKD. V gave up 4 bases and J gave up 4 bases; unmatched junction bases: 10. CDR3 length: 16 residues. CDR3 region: CATSDPKGTRGETQYF. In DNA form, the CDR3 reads TGTGCCACCAGTGACCCCAAAGGGACTAGGGGAGAGACCCAGTACTTC.

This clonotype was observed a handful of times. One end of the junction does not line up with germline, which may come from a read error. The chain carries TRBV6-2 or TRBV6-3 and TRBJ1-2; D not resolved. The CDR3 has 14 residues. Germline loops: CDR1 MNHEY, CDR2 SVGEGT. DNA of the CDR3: TGTGCCAGCATTTTAGCAGGAGCTAACTATGGCTACGCCTTC. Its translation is CASILAGANYGYAF.

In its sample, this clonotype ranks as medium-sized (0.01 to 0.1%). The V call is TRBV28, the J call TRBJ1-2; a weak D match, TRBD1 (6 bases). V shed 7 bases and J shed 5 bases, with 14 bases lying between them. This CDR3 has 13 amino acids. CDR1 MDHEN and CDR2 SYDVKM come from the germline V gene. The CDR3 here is CASTSGTSYGYTF. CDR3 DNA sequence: TGTGCCAGCACCTCAGGGACATCTTATGGCTACACCTTC.

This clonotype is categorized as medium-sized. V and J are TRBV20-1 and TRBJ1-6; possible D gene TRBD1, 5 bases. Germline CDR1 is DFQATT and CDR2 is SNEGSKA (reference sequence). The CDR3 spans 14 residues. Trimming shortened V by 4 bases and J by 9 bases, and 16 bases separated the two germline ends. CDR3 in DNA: TGCAGTGCTACAGAGTCAGGAAGGGGTTCACCCCTCCACTTT. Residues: CSATESGRGSPLHF.

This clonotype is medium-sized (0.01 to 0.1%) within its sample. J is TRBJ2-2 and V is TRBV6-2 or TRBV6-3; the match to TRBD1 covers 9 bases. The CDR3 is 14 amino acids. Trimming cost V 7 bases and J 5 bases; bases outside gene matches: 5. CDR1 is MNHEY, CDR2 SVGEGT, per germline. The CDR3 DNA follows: TGTGCCAGCATTGGGACAGGGAGGACCGGGGAGCTGTTTTTT. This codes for CASIGTGRTGELFF.

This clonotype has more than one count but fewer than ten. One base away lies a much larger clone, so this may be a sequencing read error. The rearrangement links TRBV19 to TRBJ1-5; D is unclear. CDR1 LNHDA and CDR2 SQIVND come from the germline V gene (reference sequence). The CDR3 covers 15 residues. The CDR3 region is CAGSWSRYSNQPQHF. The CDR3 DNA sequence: TGTGCCGGTAGTTGGAGCCGATATAGCAATCAGCCCCAGCATTTT.

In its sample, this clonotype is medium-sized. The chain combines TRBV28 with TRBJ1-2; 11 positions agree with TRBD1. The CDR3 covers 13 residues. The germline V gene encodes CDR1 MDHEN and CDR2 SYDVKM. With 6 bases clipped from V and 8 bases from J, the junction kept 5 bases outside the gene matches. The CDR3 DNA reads TGTGCCAGCAGGCGGGGACAGGGGGGCGGCTACACCTTC. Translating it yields CASRRGQGGGYTF.

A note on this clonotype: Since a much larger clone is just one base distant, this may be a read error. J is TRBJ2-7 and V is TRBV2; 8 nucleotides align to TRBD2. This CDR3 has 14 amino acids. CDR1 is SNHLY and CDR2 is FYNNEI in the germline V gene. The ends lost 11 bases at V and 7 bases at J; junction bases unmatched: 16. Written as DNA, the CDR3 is TGTGCCGGCAAGGGACTAGACCCTACGGGGGAGCAGTACTTC. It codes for CAGKGLDPTGEQYF.

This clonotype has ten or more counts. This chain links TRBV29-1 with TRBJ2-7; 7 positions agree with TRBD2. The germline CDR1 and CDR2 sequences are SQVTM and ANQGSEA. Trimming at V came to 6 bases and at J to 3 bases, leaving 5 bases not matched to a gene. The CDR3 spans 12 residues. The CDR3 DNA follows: TGCAGCGTGACGATAGCGGGCTACGAGCAGTACTTC. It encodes CSVTIAGYEQYF.

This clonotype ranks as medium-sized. The CDR3 region is CASLGSSYNEQFF. The CDR3 DNA follows: TGTGCCAGCCTGGGAAGCTCCTACAATGAGCAGTTCTTC. The V call is TRBV2, the J call TRBJ2-1; D unclear. The CDR3 contains 13 residues. Trimming removed 8 bases at V and 0 bases at J, with 8 bases between. CDR1 and CDR2 from the germline V gene are SNHLY and FYNNEI.

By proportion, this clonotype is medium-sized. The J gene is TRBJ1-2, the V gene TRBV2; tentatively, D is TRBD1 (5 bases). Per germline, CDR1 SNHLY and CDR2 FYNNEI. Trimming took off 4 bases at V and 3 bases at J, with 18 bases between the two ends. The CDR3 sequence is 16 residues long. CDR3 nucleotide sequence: TGTGCCAGCAGTGGTTCATCGGGGCTGGGTCACTATGGCTACACCTTC. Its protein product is CASSGSSGLGHYGYTF. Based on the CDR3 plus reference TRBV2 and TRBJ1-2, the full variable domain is EPEVTQTPSHQVTQMGQEVILRCVPISNHLYFYWYRQILGQKVEFLVSFYNNEISEKSEIFDDQFSVERPDGSNFTLKIRSTKLEDSAMYFCASSGSSGLGHYGYTFGSGTRLTVV.

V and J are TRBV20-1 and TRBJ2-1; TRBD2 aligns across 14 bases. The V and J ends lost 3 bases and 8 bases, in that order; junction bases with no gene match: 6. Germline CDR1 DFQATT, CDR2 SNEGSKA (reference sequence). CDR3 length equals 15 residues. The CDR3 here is CSASRTSGRRDEQFF. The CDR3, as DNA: TGCAGTGCTAGTCGGACTAGCGGGAGGAGAGATGAGCAGTTCTTC.

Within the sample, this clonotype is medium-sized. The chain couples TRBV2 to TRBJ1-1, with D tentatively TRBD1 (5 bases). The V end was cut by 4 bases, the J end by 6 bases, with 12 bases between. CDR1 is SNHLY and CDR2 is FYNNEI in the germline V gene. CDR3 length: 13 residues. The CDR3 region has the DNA TGTGCCAGCAGTGGTGCAGGGAAGTCTGAAGCTTTCTTT. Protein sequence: CASSGAGKSEAFF.

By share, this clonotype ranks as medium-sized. The CDR3 DNA sequence: TGCAGCGTTAATGGCGCCTACAATGAGCAGTTCTTC. This codes for CSVNGAYNEQFF. The chain has TRBV29-1 and TRBJ2-1; no definite D call. The CDR3 contains 12 residues. Germline CDR1 and CDR2: SQVTM and ANQGSEA. V was shortened by 5 bases and J by 2 bases, with 7 bases between the two germline ends.

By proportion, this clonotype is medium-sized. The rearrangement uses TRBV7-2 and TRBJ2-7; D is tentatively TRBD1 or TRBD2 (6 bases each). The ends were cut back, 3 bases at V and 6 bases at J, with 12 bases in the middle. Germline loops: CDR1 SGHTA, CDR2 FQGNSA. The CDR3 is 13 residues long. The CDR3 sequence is CASSFIRGGEQYF. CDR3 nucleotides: TGTGCCAGCAGCTTTATCAGGGGAGGCGAGCAGTACTTC.

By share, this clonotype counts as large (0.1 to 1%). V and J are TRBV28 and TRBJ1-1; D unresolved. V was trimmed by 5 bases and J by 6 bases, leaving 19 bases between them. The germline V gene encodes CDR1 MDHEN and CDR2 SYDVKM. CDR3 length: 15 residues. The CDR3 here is CASSPRQSYLAEAFF. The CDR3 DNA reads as TGTGCCAGCAGTCCTAGGCAATCTTACTTGGCTGAAGCTTTCTTT.

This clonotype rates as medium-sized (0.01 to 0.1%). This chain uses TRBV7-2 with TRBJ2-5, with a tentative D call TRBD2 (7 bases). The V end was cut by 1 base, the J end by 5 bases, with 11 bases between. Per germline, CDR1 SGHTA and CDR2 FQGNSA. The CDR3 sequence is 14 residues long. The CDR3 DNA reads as TGTGCCAGCAGCTTAGGGGGGGGCGCCGAGACCCAGTACTTC. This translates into CASSLGGGAETQYF.

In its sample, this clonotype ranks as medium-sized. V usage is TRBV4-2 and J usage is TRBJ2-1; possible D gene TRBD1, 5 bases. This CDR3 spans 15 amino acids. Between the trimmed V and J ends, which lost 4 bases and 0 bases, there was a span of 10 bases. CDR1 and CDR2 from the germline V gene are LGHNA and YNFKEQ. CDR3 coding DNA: TGTGCCAGCAGCCTAGACAGCACCTCCTACAATGAGCAGTTCTTC. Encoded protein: CASSLDSTSYNEQFF.

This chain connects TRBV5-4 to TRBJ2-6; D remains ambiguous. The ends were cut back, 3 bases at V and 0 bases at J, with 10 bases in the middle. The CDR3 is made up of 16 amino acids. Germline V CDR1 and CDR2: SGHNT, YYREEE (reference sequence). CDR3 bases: TGTGCCAGCAGCTCGACGGTTAGCTCTGGGGCCAACGTCCTGACTTTC. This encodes CASSSTVSSGANVLTF.

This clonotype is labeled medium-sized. CDR3 loop: CSVVSGLNSPLHF. The CDR3 bases are TGCAGTGTCGTCTCAGGGCTAAATTCACCCCTCCACTTT. The V call is TRBV20-1, the J call TRBJ1-6; perhaps TRBD1 as D (5 bases). The germline CDR1 and CDR2 sequences are DFQATT and SNEGSKA (reference sequence). CDR3 length equals 13 residues. Deletions cut 7 bases from V and 7 bases from J, with 14 bases between.